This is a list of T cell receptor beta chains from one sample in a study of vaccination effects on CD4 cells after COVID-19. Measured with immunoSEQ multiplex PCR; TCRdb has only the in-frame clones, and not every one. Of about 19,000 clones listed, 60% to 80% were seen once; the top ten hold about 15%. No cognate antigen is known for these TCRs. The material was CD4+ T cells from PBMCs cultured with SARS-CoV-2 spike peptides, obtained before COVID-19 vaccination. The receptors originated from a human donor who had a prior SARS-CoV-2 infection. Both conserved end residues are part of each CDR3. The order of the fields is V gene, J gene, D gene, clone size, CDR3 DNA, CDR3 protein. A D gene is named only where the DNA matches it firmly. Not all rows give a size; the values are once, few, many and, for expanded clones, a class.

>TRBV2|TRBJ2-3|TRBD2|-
TGTGCCAGCAGCGTACTAGCGGGGGGAGGGGATACGCAGTATTTT
CASSVLAGGGDTQYF
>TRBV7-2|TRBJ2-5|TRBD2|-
TGTGCCAGCAGCTTAAGTGCTAGCGGGATAATAGGACGAGAGACCCAGTACTTC
CASSLSASGIIGRETQYF
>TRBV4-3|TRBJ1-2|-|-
TGCGCCAGCAGCCGAGAACCCGGAGACTTTCCCTATGGCTACACCTTC
CASSREPGDFPYGYTF
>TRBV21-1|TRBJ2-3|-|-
TGTGCCAGCTCCCCAATTCAGGGAGAAGGCACAGATACGCAGTATTTT
CASSPIQGEGTDTQYF
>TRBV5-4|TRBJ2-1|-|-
TGTGCCAGCAGCTTGAGCCTGGGGGCCTACAATGAGCAGTTCTTC
CASSLSLGAYNEQFF
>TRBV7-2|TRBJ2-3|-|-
TGTGCCAGCAGCTTAGGGACACCTAGCACAGATACGCAGTATTTT
CASSLGTPSTDTQYF
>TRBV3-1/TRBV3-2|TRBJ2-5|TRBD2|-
TGTGCCAGCCGCGTGGGTAGCGGGAGGGCCGTCGAGACCCAGTACTTC
CASRVGSGRAVETQYF
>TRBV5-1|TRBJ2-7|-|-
TGCGCCAGCAGCTTGGTTCCCAGCTCCTACGAGCAGTACTTC
CASSLVPSSYEQYF
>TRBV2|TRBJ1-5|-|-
TGTGCCAGCAGTGGGGGAGGCAATCAGCCCCAGCATTTT
CASSGGGNQPQHF
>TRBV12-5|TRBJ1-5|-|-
TGTGCTAGTGCCCCTTCGGGCAATCAGCCCCAGCATTTT
CASAPSGNQPQHF
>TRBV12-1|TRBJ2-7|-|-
-
CASSFGVGSGRAAYEQYF
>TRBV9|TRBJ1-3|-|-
TGTGCCAGCAGCGTAGGCAACAGAGGCAGCTCTGGAAACACCATATATTTT
CASSVGNRGSSGNTIYF
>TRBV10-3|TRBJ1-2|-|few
TGTGCCATCAATGGCCCGGAGGGTGGCTACACCTTC
CAINGPEGGYTF
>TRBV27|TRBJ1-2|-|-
TGTGCCAGCAGTCCCGCCGTGGGGGGTTACTATGGCTACACCTTC
CASSPAVGGYYGYTF
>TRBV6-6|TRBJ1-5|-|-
TGTGCCAGCAGTCCCTCAGCTTGGAGGCTAGGGAATCAGCCCCAGCATTTT
CASSPSAWRLGNQPQHF
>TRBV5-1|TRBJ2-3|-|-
TGCGCCAGCAGCTTCGGCAGGGGTGACACAGATACGCAGTATTTT
CASSFGRGDTDTQYF
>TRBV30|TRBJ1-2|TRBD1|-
TGTGCCTGGAGTAGGACAGGGGGCTATGGCTACACCTTC
CAWSRTGGYGYTF
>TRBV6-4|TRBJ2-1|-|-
TGTGCCAGCAGCGCAATGACCGGGAGCTCCTACAATGAGCAGTTCTTC
CASSAMTGSSYNEQFF
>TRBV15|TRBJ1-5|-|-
TGTGCCACCAGCAGAGATCGGGTTCAGCCCCAGCATTTT
CATSRDRVQPQHF
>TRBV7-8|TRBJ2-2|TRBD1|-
TGTGCCAGCAGCTCAAGCCTTGGGACAGGCAGAAACACCGGGGAGCTGTTTTTT
CASSSSLGTGRNTGELFF
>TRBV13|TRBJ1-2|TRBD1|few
TGTGCCAGCAGACGTTATTTAACCCGGGACAGGGACTATGGCTACACCTTC
CASRRYLTRDRDYGYTF
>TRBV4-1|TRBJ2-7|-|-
TGCGCCAGCAGCCCGGACTTCTACGAGCAGTACTTC
CASSPDFYEQYF
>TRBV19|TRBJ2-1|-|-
TGTGCCAGTATTTCAACAGGAGTACGGGCAGGGGGGGATGAGCAGTTCTTC
CASISTGVRAGGDEQFF
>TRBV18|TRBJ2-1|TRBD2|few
TGTGCCAGCTCATCCGGGACTAACAATGAGCAGTTCTTC
CASSSGTNNEQFF
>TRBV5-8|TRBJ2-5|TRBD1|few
TGTGCCAGCAGCGCGGAGACAGGGAGTGGGATGGAGGCCCAGTACTTC
CASSAETGSGMEAQYF
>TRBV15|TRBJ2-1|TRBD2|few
TGTGCCACCAGCAGAGAACCAGGCGGAGGGAGGGCCCTTGAGCAGTTCTTC
CATSREPGGGRALEQFF
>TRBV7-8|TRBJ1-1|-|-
TGTGCCAGCAGCTATCAACAGGGAAGGAACACTGAAGCTTTCTTT
CASSYQQGRNTEAFF
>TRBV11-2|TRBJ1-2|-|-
TGTGCCAGCAGCTTAGATGCCGGAATCCTCTATGGCTACACCTTC
CASSLDAGILYGYTF
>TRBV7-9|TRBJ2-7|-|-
TGTGCCAGCAGCTTAGCGAGGGGCCCTACCCCTAAAACTGCCTACGAGCAGTACTTC
CASSLARGPTPKTAYEQYF
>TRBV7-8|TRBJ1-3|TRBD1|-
TGTGCCAGCAGCCTGCGACAGGGCGGAAACACCATATATTTT
CASSLRQGGNTIYF
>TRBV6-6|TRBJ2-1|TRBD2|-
TGTGCCAGCAGTTACGGGACTACCGAATACAATGAGCAGTTCTTC
CASSYGTTEYNEQFF
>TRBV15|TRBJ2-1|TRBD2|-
TGTGCCACCAGCAGAGAACCCCTAGGCGGGGGGAATGAGCAGTTCTTC
CATSREPLGGGNEQFF
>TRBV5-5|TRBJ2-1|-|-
TGTGCCAGCAGCTTCGGCGGTAGTTTAGATGAGCAGTTCTTC
CASSFGGSLDEQFF
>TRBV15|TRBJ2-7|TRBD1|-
TGTGCCACCAGCAGGACAGGGGGTATTTCCTACGAGCAGTACTTC
CATSRTGGISYEQYF
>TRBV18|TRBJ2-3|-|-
TGTGCCAGCTCACCACCCAAGCTCAGATTTAAACGATTGGCAGATACGCAGTATTTT
CASSPPKLRFKRLADTQYF
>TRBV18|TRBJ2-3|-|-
TGTGCCAGCTCACCGCTAGGGGGCACAGATACGCAGTATTTT
CASSPLGGTDTQYF
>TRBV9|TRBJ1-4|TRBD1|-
TGTGCCAGCAGCTTAGGGGGACAGGGAGGTGAAAAACTGTTTTTT
CASSLGGQGGEKLFF
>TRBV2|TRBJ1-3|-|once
TGTGCCAGCAGAGTGGTTGGAAACACCATATATTTT
CASRVVGNTIYF
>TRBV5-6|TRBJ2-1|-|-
TGTGCCAGCAGCTATATGACAGGTCCGCATAACCCCAATGAGCAGTTCTTC
CASSYMTGPHNPNEQFF
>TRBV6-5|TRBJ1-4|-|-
TGTGCCAGCGCCCTAGGGCGGGGTGAAAAACTGTTTTTT
CASALGRGEKLFF
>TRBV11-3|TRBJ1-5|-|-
TGTGCCAGCAGTTCGAGTAGCAATCAGCCCCAGCATTTT
CASSSSSNQPQHF
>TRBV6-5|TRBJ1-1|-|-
TGTGCCAGCAGTTACTCGTCTTTGACTGAAGCTTTCTTT
CASSYSSLTEAFF
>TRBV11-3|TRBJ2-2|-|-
TGTGCCAGCAGCTTAGACTTTGATATCCCGGACTGCTTTCGGAAGGGTCTGTTTTTT
CASSLDFDIPDCFRKGLFF
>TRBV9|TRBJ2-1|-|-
TGTGCCAGCAGCCTTTCCTCCGGGACTGGGGGTCTTGGGCAGTTCTTC
CASSLSSGTGGLGQFF
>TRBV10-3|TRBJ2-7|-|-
TGTGCCATCAGTGAGTCTCACAGGGTTGGGGTTTCCTACGAGCAGTACTTC
CAISESHRVGVSYEQYF
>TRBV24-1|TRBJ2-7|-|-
TGTGCCACCAAAAGAGGTATCGTTCAGGGCCCCTCAGACGAGCAGTACTTC
CATKRGIVQGPSDEQYF
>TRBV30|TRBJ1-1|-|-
TGTGCCTGGAGTGTACAGGGTCTTCTTGAAGCTTTCTTT
CAWSVQGLLEAFF
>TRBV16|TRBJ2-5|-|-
TGTGCCAGCAGCCAAACGGGGGCAGACTGGGGAGAGACCCAGTACTTC
CASSQTGADWGETQYF
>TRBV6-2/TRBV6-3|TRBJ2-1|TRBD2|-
TGTGCCAGCAGTTACTGGACTAGCGGGAAAGTAAATGAGCAGTTCTTC
CASSYWTSGKVNEQFF
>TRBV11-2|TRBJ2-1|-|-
TGTGCCAGCAGCTTATTAAACGGCTTGTCAGAGCAGTTCTTC
CASSLLNGLSEQFF
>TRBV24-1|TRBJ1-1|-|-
TGTGCCACCAGTGACCCCGGGTTGCAAGAAGCTTTCTTT
CATSDPGLQEAFF
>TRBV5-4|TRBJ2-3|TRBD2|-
TGTGCCAGCAGCTTGGCGGGGGGGCGGGGAGATACGCAGTATTTT
CASSLAGGRGDTQYF
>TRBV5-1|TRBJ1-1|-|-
TGCGCCAGCAGCTTGGAAGGGTGGCAGAACACTGAAGCTTTCTTT
CASSLEGWQNTEAFF